The clone carrying this T cell receptor (beta chain) showed up just a few times. What it binds is unknown. Every donor provided one heparinised blood draw, which averaged about 110 mL. Sorted populations all exceeded 95% purity. The data belong to a study of beta chain features in type 1 diabetes. Study-level information: All of the samples together had around 110,000,000 sorted cells examined.

Study-level points and caveats: Shortening that was moderate but significant affected the TCRB CDR3s of Type 1 diabetes patients in all four CD4+ subsets.

The whole isolated RNA underwent reverse transcription, so sequencing captured expressed TCRB transcripts. Here immunoSEQ multiplex PCR was the method, and the copy in TCRdb shows in-frame clones only, minus some. The data hold 900,000 or so clones, with 15% to 20% observed a single time. This TCR was sampled from a woman under 30 in good health. Sequencing was carried out using naive CD4+ T cells from blood.

Here the CDR3 DNA reads TGTGCCAGCGCTGGGGGCAGCCAGAGCTCTGGGGCCAACGTCCTGACTTTC. Translated, it gives CASAGGSQSSGANVLTF. V gene TRBV7-3 combines with J gene TRBJ2-6, with D possibly TRBD1 on 6 matching bases. The ends were cut back, 8 bases at V and 0 bases at J, with 17 bases in the middle. This CDR3 comprises 17 residues. Per germline, CDR1 SGHTA and CDR2 FQGTGA.